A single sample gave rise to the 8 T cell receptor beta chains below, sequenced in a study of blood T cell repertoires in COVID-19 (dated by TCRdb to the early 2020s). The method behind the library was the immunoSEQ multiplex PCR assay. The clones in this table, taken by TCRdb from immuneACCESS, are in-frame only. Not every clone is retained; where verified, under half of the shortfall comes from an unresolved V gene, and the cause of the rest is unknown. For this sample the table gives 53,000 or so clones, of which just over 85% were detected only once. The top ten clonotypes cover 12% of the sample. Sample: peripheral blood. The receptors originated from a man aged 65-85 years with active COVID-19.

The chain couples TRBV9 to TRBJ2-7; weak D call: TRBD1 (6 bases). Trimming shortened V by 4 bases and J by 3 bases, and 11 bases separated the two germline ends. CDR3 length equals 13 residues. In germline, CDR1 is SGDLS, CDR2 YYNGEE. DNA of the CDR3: TGTGCCAGCAGCCGGACAGCGAACTACGAGCAGTACTTC. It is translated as CASSRTANYEQYF.

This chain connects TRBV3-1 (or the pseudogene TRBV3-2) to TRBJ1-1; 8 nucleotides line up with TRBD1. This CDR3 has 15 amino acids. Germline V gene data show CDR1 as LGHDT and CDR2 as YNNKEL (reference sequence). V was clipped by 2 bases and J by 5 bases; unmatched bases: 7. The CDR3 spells CASSQLGQGRTEAFF. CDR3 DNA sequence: TGTGCCAGCAGCCAACTCGGACAGGGTCGGACTGAAGCTTTCTTT.

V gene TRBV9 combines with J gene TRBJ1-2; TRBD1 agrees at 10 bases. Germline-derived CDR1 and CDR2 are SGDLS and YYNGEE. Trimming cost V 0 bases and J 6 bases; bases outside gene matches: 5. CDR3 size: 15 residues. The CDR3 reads CASSVGQGAGNGYTF. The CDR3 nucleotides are TGTGCCAGCAGCGTAGGACAGGGGGCAGGTAATGGCTACACCTTC. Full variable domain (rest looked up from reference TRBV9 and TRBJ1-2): DSGVTQTPKHLITATGQRVTLRCSPRSGDLSVYWYQQSLDQGLQFLIQYYNGEERAKGNILERFSAQQFPDLHSELNLSSLELGDSALYFCASSVGQGAGNGYTFGSGTRLTVV.

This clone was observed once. CDR3 in amino acids: CASSPGRGFTDTQYF. CDR3 in DNA: TGTGCCAGCAGCCCAGGGAGGGGGTTCACAGATACGCAGTATTTT. V usage is TRBV7-3 and J usage is TRBJ2-3; possible D gene TRBD2, 7 bases. V was pared by 5 bases and J by 2 bases, with 14 bases between. The germline V gene encodes CDR1 SGHTA and CDR2 FQGTGA. This CDR3 has 15 residues.

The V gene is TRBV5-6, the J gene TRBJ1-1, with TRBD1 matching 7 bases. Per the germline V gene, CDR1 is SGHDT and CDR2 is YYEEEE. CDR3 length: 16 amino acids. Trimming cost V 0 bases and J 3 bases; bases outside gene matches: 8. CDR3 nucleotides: TGTGCCAGCAGCTTGGGCCCAGGGGGGTATGACACTGAAGCTTTCTTT. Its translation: CASSLGPGGYDTEAFF.

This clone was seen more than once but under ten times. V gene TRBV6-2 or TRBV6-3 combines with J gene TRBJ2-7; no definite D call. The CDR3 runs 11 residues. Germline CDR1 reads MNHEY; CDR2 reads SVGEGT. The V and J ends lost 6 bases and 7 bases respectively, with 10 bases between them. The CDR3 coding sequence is TGTGCCAGCAGCTCCCGTCCGGAGCAGTACTTC. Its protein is CASSSRPEQYF.

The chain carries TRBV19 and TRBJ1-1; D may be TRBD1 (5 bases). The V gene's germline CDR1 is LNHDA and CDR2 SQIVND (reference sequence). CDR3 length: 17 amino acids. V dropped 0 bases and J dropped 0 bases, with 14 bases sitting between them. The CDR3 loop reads CASSIDLAAGLNTEAFF. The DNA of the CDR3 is TGTGCCAGTAGTATAGATCTTGCGGCAGGGTTGAACACTGAAGCTTTCTTT.

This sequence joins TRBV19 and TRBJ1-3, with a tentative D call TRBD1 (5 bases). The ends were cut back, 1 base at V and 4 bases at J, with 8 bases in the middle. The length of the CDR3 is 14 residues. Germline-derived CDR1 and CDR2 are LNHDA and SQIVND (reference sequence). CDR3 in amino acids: CASSIGGPGNTIYF. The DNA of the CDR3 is TGTGCCAGTAGTATAGGGGGCCCCGGAAACACCATATATTTT.